The 8 T cell receptor beta chains presented below share a single source sample, sequenced in a study of cytomegalovirus exposure and HLA in healthy donors. Vbeta (60) and Jbeta (13) primers were used in the PCR. TCRdb keeps only in-frame clones here, not all; method: immunoSEQ multiplex PCR. Its table lists 120,000 to 150,000 clones. Sequencing was carried out using PBMCs. The source of these receptors is a woman aged 18 to 35 in good health and CMV-seronegative.

CDR3 nucleotides: TGTGCCAGCAGGAAGATAGGACAGGACGGGGAAGAGCAGTACTTC. This codes for CASRKIGQDGEEQYF. The chain uses TRBV6-1 and TRBJ2-7; 7 bases are shared with TRBD1. The V gene's germline CDR1 is MNHNS and CDR2 SASEGT. V lost 6 bases and J lost 7; bases outside the gene matches: 15. There are 15 residues in the CDR3.

With respect to this clone: Other DNA sequences in the same sample also yield this CDR3. The genes are TRBV7-2 and TRBJ2-5, with 7 nucleotides matching TRBD2. Trimming took 3 bases from V and 3 from J; bases not matched to a gene: 1. The CDR3 loop spans 13 amino acids. Germline values: CDR1 SGHTA, CDR2 FQGNSA. The CDR3 protein is CASSFAGEETQYF. For the CDR3, the DNA is TGTGCCAGCAGCTTTGCGGGAGAAGAGACCCAGTACTTC.

This chain connects TRBV4-2 to TRBJ2-1, with TRBD2 matching over 7 bases. Germline-derived CDR1 and CDR2 are LGHNA and YNFKEQ. The CDR3 length is 17 residues. V shed 1 base, J shed 5 bases, and the junction held 11 bases outside the gene matches. CDR3 DNA sequence: TGTGCCAGCAGCCAAGGAATTGCGGGAGAAAGGAACAATGAGCAGTTCTTC. This gives the protein CASSQGIAGERNNEQFF.

This chain connects TRBV6-5 to TRBJ1-6; TRBD1 might be the D (6 bases). Germline CDR1 and CDR2: MNHEY and SVGAGI. This CDR3 contains 15 residues. V dropped 3 bases and J dropped 7 bases, with 13 bases sitting between them. CDR3 bases: TGTGCCAGCAGTTATCTCCGGCAGGGGAATTCACCCCTCCACTTT. Its translation: CASSYLRQGNSPLHF.

J is TRBJ2-1 and V is TRBV5-4; 8 bases map to TRBD2. The CDR3 runs to 14 residues. Unmatched junction bases numbered 5, after V lost 0 bases and J lost 9 bases. Looked up from germline, CDR1 is SGHNT and CDR2 is YYREEE (reference sequence). This chain's CDR3 is CASSLASGSPEQFF. In DNA, the CDR3 is TGTGCCAGCAGCTTGGCGAGCGGGAGTCCTGAGCAGTTCTTC.

The chain uses TRBV25-1 and TRBJ2-5; D gene unclear. This CDR3 has 12 residues. Germline values: CDR1 MGHDK, CDR2 SYGVNS. Trimming took off 4 bases at V and 1 base at J, with 4 bases between the two ends. Written as DNA, the CDR3 is TGTGCCAGCAGTGCAGGCCAAGAGACCCAGTACTTC. Protein product: CASSAGQETQYF.

The genes are TRBV4-2 and TRBJ2-3; TRBD2 matches 10 bases. J lost 6 bases, V lost 4 bases, and 7 bases had no gene match. CDR3 length: 15 residues. Germline CDR1 reads LGHNA; CDR2 reads YNFKEQ. CDR3 residues: CASSLEGAGGDTQYF. The CDR3 DNA sequence: TGTGCCAGCAGCCTAGAGGGAGCGGGGGGGGATACGCAGTATTTT.

J is TRBJ2-5 and V is TRBV19; maybe TRBD2 (6 bases). Looked up from germline, CDR1 is LNHDA and CDR2 is SQIVND (reference sequence). The V and J ends lost 2 bases and 10 bases respectively, with 8 bases between them. The CDR3 is 11 amino acids. CDR3 residues: CASSISGLQYF. In DNA form, the CDR3 reads TGTGCCAGTAGTATATCGGGACTCCAGTACTTC.